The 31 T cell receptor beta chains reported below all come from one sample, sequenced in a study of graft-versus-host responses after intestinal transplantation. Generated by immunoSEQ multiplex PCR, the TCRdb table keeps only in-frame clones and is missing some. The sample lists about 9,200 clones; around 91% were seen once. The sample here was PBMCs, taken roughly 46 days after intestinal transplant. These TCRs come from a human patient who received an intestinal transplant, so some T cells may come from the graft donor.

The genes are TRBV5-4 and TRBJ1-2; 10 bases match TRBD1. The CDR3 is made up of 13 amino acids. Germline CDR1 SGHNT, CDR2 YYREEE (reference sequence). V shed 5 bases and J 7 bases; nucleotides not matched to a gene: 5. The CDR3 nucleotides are TGTGCCAGCAGACCGGGACAGGGGATTGGCTACACCTTC. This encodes CASRPGQGIGYTF.

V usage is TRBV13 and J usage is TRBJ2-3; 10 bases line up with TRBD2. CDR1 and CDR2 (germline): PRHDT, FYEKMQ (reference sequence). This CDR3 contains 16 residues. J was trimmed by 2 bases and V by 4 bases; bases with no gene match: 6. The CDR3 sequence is CASSWDSGRITDTQYF. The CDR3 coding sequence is TGTGCCAGCAGCTGGGATAGCGGGAGGATCACAGATACGCAGTATTTT.

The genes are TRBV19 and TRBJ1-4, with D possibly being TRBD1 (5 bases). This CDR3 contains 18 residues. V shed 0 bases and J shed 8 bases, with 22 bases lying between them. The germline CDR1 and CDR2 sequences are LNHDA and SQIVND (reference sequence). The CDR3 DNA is TGTGCCAGTAGTATAGACCCTTGGGGCGGTGGGCCCGGGGAAAAACTGTTTTTT. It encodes CASSIDPWGGGPGEKLFF.

The CDR3 here is CASSILGGNTDTQYF. CDR3 DNA sequence: TGTGCCAGCTCCATACTGGGCGGGAACACAGATACGCAGTATTTT. The J gene is TRBJ2-3, the V gene TRBV27; D may be TRBD2 (6 bases). This CDR3 spans 15 amino acids. The germline gives CDR1 MNHEY, CDR2 SMNVEV (reference sequence). V was clipped by 8 bases and J by 2 bases, with 17 bases between them.

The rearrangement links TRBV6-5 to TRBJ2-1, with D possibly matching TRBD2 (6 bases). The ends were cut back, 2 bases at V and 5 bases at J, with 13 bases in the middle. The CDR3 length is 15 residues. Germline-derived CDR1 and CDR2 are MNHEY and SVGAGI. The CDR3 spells CASSYVSGPNNEQFF. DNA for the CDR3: TGTGCCAGCAGTTACGTAAGCGGGCCCAACAATGAGCAGTTCTTC.

The CDR3 loop is CAWKTSGRARSDTQYF. CDR3 nucleotides: TGTGCCTGGAAGACTAGCGGGAGGGCCAGGTCAGATACGCAGTATTTT. The chain is built from TRBV30 and TRBJ2-3; 14 bases align to TRBD2. This CDR3 has 16 residues. With V trimmed by 4 bases and J by 4 bases, 7 bases remained unmatched. Germline CDR1 is GTSNPN and CDR2 is SVGIG (reference sequence).

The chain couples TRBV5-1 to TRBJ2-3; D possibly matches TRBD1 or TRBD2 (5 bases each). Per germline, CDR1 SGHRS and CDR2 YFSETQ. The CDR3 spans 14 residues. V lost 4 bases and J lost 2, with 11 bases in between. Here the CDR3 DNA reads TGCGCCAGCAGCGTAAGAGGGGTCACAGATACGCAGTATTTT. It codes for CASSVRGVTDTQYF.

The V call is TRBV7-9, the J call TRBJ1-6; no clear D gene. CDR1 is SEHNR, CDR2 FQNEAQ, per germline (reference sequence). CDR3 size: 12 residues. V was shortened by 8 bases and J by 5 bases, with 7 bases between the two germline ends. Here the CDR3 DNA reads TGTGCCAGCGCAGAGAATAATTCACCCCTCCACTTT. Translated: CASAENNSPLHF.

This CDR3 reads CASSLSWTGGEYF. The CDR3 DNA follows: TGTGCCAGCAGCTTATCGTGGACCGGTGGGGAGTACTTC. V gene TRBV7-6 combines with J gene TRBJ2-5; D uncertain. The CDR3 runs to 13 residues. The ends were cut back, 2 bases at V and 12 bases at J, with 16 bases in the middle. CDR1 SGHVS and CDR2 FNYEAQ come from the germline V gene.

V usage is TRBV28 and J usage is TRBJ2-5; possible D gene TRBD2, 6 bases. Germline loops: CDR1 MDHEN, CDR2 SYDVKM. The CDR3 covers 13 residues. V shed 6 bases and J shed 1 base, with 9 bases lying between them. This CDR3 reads CASRLAVQETQYF. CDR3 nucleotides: TGTGCCAGCAGACTAGCCGTCCAAGAGACCCAGTACTTC.

DNA of the CDR3: TGTGCCAGCAGTTTTGGGGACAGCGGACACTACGAGCAGTACTTC. It specifies CASSFGDSGHYEQYF. The J gene is TRBJ2-7, the V gene TRBV27; the match to TRBD1 covers 7 bases. Trimming took 3 bases from V and 3 from J; bases not matched to a gene: 8. Germline values: CDR1 MNHEY, CDR2 SMNVEV (reference sequence). The CDR3 covers 15 residues.

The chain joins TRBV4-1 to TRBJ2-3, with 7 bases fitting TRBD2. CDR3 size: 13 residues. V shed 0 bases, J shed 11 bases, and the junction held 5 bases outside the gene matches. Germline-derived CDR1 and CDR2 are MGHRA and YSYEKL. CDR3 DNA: TGCGCCAGCAGCCAAGAGGTCACGGGGGGGCAGTATTTT. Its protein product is CASSQEVTGGQYF.

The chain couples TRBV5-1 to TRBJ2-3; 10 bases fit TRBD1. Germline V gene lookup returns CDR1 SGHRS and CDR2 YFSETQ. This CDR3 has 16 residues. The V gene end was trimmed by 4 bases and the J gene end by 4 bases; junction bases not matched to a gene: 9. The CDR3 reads CASSVGTGVGADTQYF. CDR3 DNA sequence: TGCGCCAGCAGCGTCGGGACAGGGGTAGGCGCAGATACGCAGTATTTT.

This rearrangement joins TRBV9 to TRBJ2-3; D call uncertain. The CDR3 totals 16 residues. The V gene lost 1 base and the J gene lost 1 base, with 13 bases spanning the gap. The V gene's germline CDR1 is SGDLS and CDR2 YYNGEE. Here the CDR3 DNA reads TGTGCCAGCAGCGTATTAGGTACCCGGGGCACAGATACGCAGTATTTT. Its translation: CASSVLGTRGTDTQYF.

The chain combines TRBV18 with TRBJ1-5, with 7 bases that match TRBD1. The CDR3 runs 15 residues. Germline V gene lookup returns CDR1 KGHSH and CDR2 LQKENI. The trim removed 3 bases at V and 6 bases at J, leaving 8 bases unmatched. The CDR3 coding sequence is TGTGCCAGCTCACCCTCGACAGGGCTTGGTCAGCCCCAGCATTTT. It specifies CASSPSTGLGQPQHF. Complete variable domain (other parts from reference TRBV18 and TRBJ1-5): NAGVMQNPRHLVRRRGQEARLRCSPMKGHSHVYWYRQLPEEGLKFMVYLQKENIIDESGMPKERFSAEFPKEGPSILRIQQVVRGDSAAYFCASSPSTGLGQPQHFGDGTRLSIL.

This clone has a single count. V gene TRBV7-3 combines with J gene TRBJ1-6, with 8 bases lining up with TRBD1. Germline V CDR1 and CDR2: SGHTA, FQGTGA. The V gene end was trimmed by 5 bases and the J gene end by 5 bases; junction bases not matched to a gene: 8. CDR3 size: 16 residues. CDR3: CASSAHGQGNNSPLHF. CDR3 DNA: TGTGCCAGCAGCGCACACGGACAGGGCAATAATTCACCCCTCCACTTT.

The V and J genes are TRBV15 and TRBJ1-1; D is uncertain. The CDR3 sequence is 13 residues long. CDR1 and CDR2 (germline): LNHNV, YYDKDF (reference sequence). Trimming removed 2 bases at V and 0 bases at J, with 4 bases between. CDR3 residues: CATSRTMNTEAFF. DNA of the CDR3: TGTGCCACCAGCAGAACTATGAACACTGAAGCTTTCTTT.

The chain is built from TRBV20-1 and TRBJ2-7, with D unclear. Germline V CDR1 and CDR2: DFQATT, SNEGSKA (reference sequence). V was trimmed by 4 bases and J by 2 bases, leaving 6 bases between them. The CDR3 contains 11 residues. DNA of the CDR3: TGCAGTGCTAAAGGGACCTACGAGCAGTACTTC. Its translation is CSAKGTYEQYF.

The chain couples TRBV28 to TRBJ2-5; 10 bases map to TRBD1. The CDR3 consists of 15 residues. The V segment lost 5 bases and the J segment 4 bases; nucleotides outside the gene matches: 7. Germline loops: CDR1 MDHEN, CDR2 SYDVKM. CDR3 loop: CASSLAWTGGETQYF. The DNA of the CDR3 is TGTGCCAGCAGTCTCGCATGGACAGGGGGAGAGACCCAGTACTTC.

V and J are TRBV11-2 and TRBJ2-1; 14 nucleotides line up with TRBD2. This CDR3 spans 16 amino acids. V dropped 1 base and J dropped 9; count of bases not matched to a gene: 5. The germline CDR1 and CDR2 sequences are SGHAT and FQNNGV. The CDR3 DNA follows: TGTGCCAGCAGCTTAGGACTAGCGGGAGGGCTGGGTGAGCAGTTCTTC. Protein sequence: CASSLGLAGGLGEQFF.

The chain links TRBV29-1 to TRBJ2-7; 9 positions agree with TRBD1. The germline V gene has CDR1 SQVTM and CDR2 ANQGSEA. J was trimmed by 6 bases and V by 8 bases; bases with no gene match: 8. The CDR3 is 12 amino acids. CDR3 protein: CSTGTGPGEQYF. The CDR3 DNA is TGCAGCACTGGGACAGGGCCTGGCGAGCAGTACTTC.

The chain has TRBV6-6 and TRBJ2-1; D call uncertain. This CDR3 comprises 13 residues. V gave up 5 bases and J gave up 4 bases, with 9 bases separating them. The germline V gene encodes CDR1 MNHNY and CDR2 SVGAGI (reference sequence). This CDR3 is CASSTHSYNEQFF. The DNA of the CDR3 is TGTGCCAGCAGTACTCATTCGTACAATGAGCAGTTCTTC.

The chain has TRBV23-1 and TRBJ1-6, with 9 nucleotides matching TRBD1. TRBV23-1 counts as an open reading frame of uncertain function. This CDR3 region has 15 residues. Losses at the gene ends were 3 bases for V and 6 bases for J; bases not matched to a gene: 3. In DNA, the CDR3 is TGCGCCAGCAGTCATGGACAGGGGTTTAATTCACCCCTCCACTTT. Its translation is CASSHGQGFNSPLHF.

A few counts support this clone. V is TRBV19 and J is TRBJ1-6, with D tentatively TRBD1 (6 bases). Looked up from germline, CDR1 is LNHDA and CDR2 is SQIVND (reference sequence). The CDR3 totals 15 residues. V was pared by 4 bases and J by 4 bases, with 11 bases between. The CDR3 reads CASSTRTGYNSPLHF. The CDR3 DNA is TGTGCCAGTAGTACCCGCACAGGGTATAATTCACCCCTCCACTTT.

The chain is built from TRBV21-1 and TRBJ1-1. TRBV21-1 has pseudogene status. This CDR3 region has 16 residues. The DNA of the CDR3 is TGTGCCAGCAGAGCAGTTCTAGACACAATTCGCACTGAAGCTTTCTTT. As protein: CASRAVLDTIRTEAFF.

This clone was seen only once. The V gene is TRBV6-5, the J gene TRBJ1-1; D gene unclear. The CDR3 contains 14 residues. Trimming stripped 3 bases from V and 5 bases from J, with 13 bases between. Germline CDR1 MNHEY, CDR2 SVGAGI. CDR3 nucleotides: TGTGCCAGCAGTTATAGGGTTGTCGGGACTGAAGCTTTCTTT. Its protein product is CASSYRVVGTEAFF.

CDR3 protein: CAISDLASGGDPSTDTQYF. CDR3 DNA: TGTGCCATCAGTGACCTGGCTAGCGGGGGGGACCCTAGCACAGATACGCAGTATTTT. The rearrangement joins TRBV10-3 to TRBJ2-3; 12 bases fit TRBD2. V shed 3 bases, J shed 0 bases, and the junction held 10 bases outside the gene matches. Germline V lookup: CDR1 ENHRY, CDR2 SYGVKD. The length of the CDR3 is 19 residues.

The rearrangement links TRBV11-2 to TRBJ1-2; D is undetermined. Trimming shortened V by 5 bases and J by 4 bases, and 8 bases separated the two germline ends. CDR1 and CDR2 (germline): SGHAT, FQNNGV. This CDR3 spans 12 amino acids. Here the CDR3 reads CASSEQSYGYTF. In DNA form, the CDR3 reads TGTGCCAGCAGCGAGCAATCCTATGGCTACACCTTC.

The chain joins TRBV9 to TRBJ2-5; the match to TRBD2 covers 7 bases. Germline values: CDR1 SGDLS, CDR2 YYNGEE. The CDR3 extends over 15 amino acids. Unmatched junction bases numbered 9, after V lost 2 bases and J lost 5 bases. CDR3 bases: TGTGCCAGCAGCGTGGGCGGGAGTGGTAGGGAGACCCAGTACTTC. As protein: CASSVGGSGRETQYF.

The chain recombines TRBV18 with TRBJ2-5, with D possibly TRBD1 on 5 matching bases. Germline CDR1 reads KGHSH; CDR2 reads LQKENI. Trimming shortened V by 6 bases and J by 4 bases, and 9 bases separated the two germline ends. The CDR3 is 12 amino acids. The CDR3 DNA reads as TGTGCCAGCTCCCGAACAGGAGAGACCCAGTACTTC. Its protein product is CASSRTGETQYF.

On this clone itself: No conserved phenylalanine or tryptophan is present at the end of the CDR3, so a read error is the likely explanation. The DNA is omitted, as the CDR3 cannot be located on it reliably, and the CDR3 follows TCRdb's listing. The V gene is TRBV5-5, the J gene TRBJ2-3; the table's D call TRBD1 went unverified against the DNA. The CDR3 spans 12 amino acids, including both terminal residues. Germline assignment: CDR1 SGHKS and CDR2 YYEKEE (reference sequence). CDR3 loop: CASSPTLGPQSP.